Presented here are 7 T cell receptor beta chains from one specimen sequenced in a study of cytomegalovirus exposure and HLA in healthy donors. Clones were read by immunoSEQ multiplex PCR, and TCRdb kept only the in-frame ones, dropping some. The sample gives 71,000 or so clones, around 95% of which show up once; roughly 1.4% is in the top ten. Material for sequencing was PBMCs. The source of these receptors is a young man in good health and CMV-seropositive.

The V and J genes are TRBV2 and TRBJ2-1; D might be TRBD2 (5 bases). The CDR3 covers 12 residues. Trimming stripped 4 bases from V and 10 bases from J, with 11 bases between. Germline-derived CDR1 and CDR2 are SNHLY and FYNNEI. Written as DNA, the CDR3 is TGTGCCAGCAGTGTGGCTAGCAGGGAGCAGTTCTTC. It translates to CASSVASREQFF.

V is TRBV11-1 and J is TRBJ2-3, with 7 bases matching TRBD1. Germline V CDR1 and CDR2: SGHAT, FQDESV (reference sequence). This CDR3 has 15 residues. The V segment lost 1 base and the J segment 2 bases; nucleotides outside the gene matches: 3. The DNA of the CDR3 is TGTGCCAGCAGCTTAGGTCAGGGGGACACAGATACGCAGTATTTT. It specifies CASSLGQGDTDTQYF.

The CDR3 is CASRVGPSSYNSPLHF. The CDR3 DNA is TGCGCCAGCAGAGTGGGGCCAAGCTCCTATAATTCACCCCTCCACTTT. The V and J genes are TRBV5-1 and TRBJ1-6, with a tentative D call TRBD1 (5 bases). V was pared by 5 bases and J by 0 bases, with 12 bases between. This CDR3 contains 16 residues. CDR1 is SGHRS and CDR2 is YFSETQ in the germline V gene.

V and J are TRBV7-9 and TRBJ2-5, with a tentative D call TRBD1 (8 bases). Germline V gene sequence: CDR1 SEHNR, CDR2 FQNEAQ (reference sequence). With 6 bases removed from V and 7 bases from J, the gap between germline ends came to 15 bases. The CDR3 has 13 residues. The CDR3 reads CASSENRGGTQYF. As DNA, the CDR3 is TGTGCCAGCAGTGAGAACAGGGGGGGGACCCAGTACTTC.

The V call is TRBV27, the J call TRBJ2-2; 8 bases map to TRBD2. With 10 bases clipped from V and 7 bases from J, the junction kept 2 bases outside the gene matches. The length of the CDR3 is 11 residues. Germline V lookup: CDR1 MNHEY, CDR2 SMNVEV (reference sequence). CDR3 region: CATAGGGELFF. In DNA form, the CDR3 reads TGTGCCACCGCGGGGGGCGGGGAGCTGTTTTTT.

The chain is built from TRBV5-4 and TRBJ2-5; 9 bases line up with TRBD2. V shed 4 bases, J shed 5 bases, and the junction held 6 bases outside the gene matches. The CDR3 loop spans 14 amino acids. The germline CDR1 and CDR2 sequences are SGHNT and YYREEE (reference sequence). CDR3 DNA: TGTGCCAGCAGCGCGACTAGCGGCACGGAGACCCAGTACTTC. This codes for CASSATSGTETQYF.

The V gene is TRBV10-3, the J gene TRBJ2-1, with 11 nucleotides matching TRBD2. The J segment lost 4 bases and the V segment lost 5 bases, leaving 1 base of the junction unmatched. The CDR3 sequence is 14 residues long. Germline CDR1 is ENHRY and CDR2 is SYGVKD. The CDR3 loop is CAISTSGGYNEQFF. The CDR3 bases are TGTGCCATCAGTACTAGCGGGGGATACAATGAGCAGTTCTTC.